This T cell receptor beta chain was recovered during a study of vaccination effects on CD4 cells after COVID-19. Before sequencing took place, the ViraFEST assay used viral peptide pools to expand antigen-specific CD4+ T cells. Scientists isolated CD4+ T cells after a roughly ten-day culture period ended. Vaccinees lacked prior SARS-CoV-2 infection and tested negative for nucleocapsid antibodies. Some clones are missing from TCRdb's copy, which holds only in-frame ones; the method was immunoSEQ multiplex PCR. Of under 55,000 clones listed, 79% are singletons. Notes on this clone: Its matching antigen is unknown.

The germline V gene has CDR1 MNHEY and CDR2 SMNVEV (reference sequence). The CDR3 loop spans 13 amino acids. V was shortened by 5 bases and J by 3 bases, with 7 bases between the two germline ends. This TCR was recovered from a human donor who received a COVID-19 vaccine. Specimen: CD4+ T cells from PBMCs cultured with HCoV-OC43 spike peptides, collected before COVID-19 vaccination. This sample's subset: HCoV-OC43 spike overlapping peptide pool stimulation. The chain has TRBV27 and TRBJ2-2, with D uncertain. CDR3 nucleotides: TGTGCCAGCAGTAAGCACTACACCGGGGAGCTGTTTTTT. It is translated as CASSKHYTGELFF.